The clone carrying this T cell receptor (beta chain) was seen repeatedly, ten times or more. Relative to the germline gene, one junction end is altered; a read error may explain this. These data belong to a study of T cells in Graves' hyperthyroidism and ophthalmopathy. CDR1 and CDR2 from the germline V gene are SGHRS and YFSETQ. The CDR3 is made up of 14 amino acids. Regions amplified from RNA transcripts were the TCR beta CDR3 regions. With the HTBI primer set, the TCR CDR3 went through a first round of RT-PCR. One entry per CDR3 protein, called by TCRdb with MiXCR from the multiplex PCR reads. This sample yields 700,000 to 850,000 distinct CDR3 sequences, of which 30% to 40% are seen a single time; around 30% belongs to the top ten. Researchers defined stable Graves' hyperthyroidism as no ophthalmopathy progression within 18 months.

This clonotype originated in a woman between 35 and 50 years old with Graves' hyperthyroidism. The V and J genes are TRBV5-1 and TRBJ1-1; 7 bases fit TRBD1. The source material was blood. CDR3 nucleotide sequence: TGTGCCAGCAGCTTATACAGGGGGAACACTGAAGCTTTCTTT. Its protein is CASSLYRGNTEAFF. Looking up the rest from reference TRBV5-1 and TRBJ1-1 gives the full variable domain: KAGVTQTPRYLIKTRGQQVTLSCSPISGHRSVSWYQQTPGQGLQFLFEYFSETQRNKGNFPGRFSGRQFSNSRSEMNVSTLELGDSALYLCASSLYRGNTEAFFGQGTRLTVV.